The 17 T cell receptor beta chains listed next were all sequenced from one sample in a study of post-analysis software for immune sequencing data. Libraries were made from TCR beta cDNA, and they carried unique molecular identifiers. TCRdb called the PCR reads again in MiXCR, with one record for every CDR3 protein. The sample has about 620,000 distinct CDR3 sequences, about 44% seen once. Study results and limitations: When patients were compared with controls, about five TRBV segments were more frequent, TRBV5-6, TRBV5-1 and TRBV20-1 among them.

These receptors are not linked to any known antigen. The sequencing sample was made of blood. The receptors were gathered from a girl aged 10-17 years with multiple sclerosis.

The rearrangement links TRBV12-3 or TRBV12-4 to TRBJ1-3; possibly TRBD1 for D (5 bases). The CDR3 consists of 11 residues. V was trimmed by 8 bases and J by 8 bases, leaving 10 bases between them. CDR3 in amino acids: CASLRVDTIYF. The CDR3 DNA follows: TGTGCCAGCCTCAGGGTCGACACCATATATTTT.

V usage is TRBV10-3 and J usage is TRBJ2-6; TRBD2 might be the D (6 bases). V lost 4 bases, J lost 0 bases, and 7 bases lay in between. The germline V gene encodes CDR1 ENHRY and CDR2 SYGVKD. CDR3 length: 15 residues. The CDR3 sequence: CAISGGASGANVLTF. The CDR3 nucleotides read TGTGCCATCAGTGGCGGGGCCTCTGGGGCCAACGTCCTGACTTTC.

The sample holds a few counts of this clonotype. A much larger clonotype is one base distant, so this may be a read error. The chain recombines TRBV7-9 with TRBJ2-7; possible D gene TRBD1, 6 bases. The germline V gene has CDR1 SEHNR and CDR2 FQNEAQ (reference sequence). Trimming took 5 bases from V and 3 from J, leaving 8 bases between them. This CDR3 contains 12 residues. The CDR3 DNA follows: TGTGCCAGCAGCCAGGGGTACTACGAGCAGTACTTC. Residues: CASSQGYYEQYF.

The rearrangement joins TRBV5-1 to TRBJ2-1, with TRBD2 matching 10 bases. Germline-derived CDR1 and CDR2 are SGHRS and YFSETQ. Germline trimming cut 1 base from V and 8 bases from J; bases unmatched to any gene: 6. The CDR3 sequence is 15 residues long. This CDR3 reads CASSLQAGGPYEQFF. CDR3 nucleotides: TGCGCCAGCAGCTTGCAAGCGGGAGGGCCCTATGAGCAGTTCTTC. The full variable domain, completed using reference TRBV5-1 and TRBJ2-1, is KAGVTQTPRYLIKTRGQQVTLSCSPISGHRSVSWYQQTPGQGLQFLFEYFSETQRNKGNFPGRFSGRQFSNSRSEMNVSTLELGDSALYLCASSLQAGGPYEQFFGPGTRLTVL.

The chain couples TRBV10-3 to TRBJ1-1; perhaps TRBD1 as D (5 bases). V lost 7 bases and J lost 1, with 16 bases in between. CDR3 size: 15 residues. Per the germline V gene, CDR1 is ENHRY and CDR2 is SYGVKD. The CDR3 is CAITRTPQENTEAFF. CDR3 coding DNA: TGTGCCATCACTCGGACACCTCAAGAGAACACTGAAGCTTTCTTT.

Here the CDR3 reads CASRPGLAGVYSYNEQFF. The CDR3 DNA is TGCGCCAGCAGACCGGGACTAGCGGGAGTTTATAGCTACAATGAGCAGTTCTTC. V usage is TRBV5-1 and J usage is TRBJ2-1, with TRBD2 matching 14 bases. The CDR3 is 18 amino acids. With V trimmed by 5 bases and J by 3 bases, 10 bases remained unmatched. CDR1 is SGHRS, CDR2 YFSETQ, per germline. Full variable domain (rest looked up from reference TRBV5-1 and TRBJ2-1): KAGVTQTPRYLIKTRGQQVTLSCSPISGHRSVSWYQQTPGQGLQFLFEYFSETQRNKGNFPGRFSGRQFSNSRSEMNVSTLELGDSALYLCASRPGLAGVYSYNEQFFGPGTRLTVL.

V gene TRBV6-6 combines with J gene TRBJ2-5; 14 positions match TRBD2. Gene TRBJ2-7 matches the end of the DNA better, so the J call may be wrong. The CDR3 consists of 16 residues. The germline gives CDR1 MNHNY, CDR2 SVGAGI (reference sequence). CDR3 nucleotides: TGTGCCAGCAGCCGCCGGGGGACTAGCGGGAGCTACGAGCAGTACTTC. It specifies CASSRRGTSGSYEQYF.

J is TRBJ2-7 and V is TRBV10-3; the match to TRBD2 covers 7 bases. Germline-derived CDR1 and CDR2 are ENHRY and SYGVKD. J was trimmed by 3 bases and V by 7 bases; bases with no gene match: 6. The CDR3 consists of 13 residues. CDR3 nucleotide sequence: TGTGCCATCACCGGGAGGACGGGCTACGAGCAGTACTTC. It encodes CAITGRTGYEQYF.

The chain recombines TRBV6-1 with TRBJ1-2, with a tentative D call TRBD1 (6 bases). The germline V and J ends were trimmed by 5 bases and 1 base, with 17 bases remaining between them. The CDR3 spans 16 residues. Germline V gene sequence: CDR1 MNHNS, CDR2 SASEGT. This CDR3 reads CASSIPTGNFNYGYTF. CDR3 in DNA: TGTGCCAGCAGTATCCCGACAGGAAATTTTAACTATGGCTACACCTTC.

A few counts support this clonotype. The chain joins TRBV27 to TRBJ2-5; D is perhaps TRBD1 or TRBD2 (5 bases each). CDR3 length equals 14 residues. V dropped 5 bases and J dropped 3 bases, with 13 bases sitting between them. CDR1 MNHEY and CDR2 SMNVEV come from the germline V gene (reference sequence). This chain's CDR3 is CASSRGWDEETQYF. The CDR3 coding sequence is TGTGCCAGCAGTCGGGGCTGGGATGAAGAGACCCAGTACTTC.

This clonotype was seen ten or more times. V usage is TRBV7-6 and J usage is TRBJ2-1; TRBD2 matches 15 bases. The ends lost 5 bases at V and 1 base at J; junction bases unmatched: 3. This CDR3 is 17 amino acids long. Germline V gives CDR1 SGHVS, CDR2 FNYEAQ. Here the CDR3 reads CASSRGLAGGSYNEQFF. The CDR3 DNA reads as TGTGCCAGCAGCAGGGGACTAGCGGGGGGTTCCTACAATGAGCAGTTCTTC.

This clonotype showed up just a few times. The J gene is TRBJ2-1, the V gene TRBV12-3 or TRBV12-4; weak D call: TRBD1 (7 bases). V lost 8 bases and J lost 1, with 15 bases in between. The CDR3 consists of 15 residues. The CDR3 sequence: CASGGAGGSYNEQFF. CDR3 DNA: TGTGCCAGCGGAGGGGCAGGGGGGTCCTACAATGAGCAGTTCTTC.

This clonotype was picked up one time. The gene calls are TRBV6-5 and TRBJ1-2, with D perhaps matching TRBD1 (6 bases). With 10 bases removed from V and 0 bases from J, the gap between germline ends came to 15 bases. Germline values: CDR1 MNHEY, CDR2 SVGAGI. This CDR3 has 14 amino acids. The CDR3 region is CATKTQGPNYGYTF. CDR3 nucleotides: TGTGCCACCAAAACCCAGGGGCCTAACTATGGCTACACCTTC.

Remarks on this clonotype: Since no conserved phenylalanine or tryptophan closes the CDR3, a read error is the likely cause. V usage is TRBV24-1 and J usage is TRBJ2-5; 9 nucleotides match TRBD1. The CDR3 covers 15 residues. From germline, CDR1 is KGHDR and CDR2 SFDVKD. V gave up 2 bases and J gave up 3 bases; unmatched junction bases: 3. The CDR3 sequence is CATSDWGDREETQYL. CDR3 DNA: TGTGCCACCAGTGATTGGGGGGACAGGGAAGAGACCCAGTACCTC.

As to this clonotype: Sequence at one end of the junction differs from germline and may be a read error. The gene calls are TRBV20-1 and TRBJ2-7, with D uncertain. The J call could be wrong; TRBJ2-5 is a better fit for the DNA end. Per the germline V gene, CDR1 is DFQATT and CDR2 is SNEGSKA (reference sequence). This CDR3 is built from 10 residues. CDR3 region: CSALGETQYF. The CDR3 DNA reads TGTAGTGCCCTGGGGGAGACCCAGTACTTC.

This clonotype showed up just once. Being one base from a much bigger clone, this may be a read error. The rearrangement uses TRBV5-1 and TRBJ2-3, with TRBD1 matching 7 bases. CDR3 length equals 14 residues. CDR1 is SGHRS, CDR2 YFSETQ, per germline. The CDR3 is CAGSIEGGADTQYF. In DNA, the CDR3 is TGCGCCGGCAGCATAGAAGGGGGCGCAGATACGCAGTATTTT. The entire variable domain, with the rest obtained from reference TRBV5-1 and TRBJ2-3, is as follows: KAGVTQTPRYLIKTRGQQVTLSCSPISGHRSVSWYQQTPGQGLQFLFEYFSETQRNKGNFPGRFSGRQFSNSRSEMNVSTLELGDSALYLCAGSIEGGADTQYFGPGTRLTVL.

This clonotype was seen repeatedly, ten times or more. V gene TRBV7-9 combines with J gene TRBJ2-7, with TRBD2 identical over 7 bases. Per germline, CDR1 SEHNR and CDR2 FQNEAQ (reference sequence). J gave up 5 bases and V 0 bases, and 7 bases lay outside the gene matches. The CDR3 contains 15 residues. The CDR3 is CASSLAPGLIDEQYF. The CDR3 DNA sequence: TGTGCCAGCAGCTTAGCACCGGGACTAATCGACGAGCAGTACTTC. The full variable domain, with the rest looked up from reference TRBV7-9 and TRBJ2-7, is DTGVSQNPRHKITKRGQNVTFRCDPISEHNRLYWYRQTLGQGPEFLTYFQNEAQLEKSRLLSDRFSAERPKGSFSTLEIQRTEQGDSAMYLCASSLAPGLIDEQYFGPGTRLTVT.